A single sample is the source of the 16 T cell receptor beta chains below, sequenced in a study of T-cell reconstitution after alpha-beta-depleted transplantation in children. Unique molecular identifiers tagged the TCRbeta library. TCRdb reprocessed the PCR reads via MiXCR and lists one record per CDR3 protein. The table includes a few thousand distinct CDR3 sequences, approximately 27% detected once. The material sequenced was PBMCs, mostly from graft donor cells, taken 60 days after TCRalphabeta/CD19-depleted stem cell transplant. All receptors come from a male patient between 2 and 9 years old who had a stem cell transplant for acute lymphoblastic leukemia, so the T cells may come from the graft donor.

This clonotype counts as medium-sized (0.01 to 0.1%). The rearrangement joins TRBV5-5 to TRBJ1-1, with a weak D call TRBD1 (5 bases). Trimming cost V 3 bases and J 1 base, with 10 bases left between them. The CDR3 is made up of 14 amino acids. Germline V gene lookup returns CDR1 SGHKS and CDR2 YYEKEE (reference sequence). The CDR3 reads CASSSGPRNTEAFF. The DNA for the CDR3 is TGTGCCAGCAGCTCGGGACCCAGGAACACTGAAGCTTTCTTT. The full variable domain, its missing parts supplied by reference TRBV5-5 and TRBJ1-1, is DAGVTQSPTHLIKTRGQQVTLRCSPISGHKSVSWYQQVLGQGPQFIFQYYEKEERGRGNFPDRFSARQFPNYSSELNVNALLLGDSALYLCASSSGPRNTEAFFGQGTRLTVV.

This chain links TRBV19 with TRBJ1-2; no reliable D call. Germline V gives CDR1 LNHDA, CDR2 SQIVND (reference sequence). The CDR3 runs 13 residues. Trimming stripped 1 base from V and 2 bases from J, with 5 bases between. CDR3 residues: CASSIVLNYGYTF. DNA of the CDR3: TGTGCCAGTAGTATAGTCCTGAACTATGGCTACACCTTC.

The CDR3 protein is CATSMIGAEQYF. In DNA, the CDR3 is TGTGCCACCAGCATGATAGGGGCCGAGCAGTACTTC. The chain couples TRBV15 to TRBJ2-7; TRBD1 is a possible D gene (5 bases). V lost 4 bases and J lost 6, with 10 bases in between. The CDR3 has 12 amino acids. Germline V gene lookup returns CDR1 LNHNV and CDR2 YYDKDF (reference sequence).

Judged by abundance, this clonotype is medium-sized. V gene TRBV5-1 combines with J gene TRBJ2-7; TRBD2 agrees at 14 bases. Trimming removed 4 bases from V and 4 bases from J; junction bases left unmatched: 7. The CDR3 extends over 16 amino acids. CDR1 SGHRS and CDR2 YFSETQ come from the germline V gene. CDR3 sequence reads: CASSRGLAGVGYEQYF. CDR3 nucleotide sequence: TGCGCCAGCAGCAGGGGACTAGCGGGAGTCGGTTACGAGCAGTACTTC.

This clonotype came up many times. V gene TRBV7-9 combines with J gene TRBJ2-7; 8 positions agree with TRBD2. Losses at the gene ends were 4 bases for V and 6 bases for J; bases not matched to a gene: 11. Germline lookup yields CDR1 SEHNR and CDR2 FQNEAQ (reference sequence). This CDR3 has 15 residues. Here the CDR3 DNA reads TGTGCCAGCAGCTATTACCTTAGCGGGATGGGCGAGCAGTACTTC. Amino acids: CASSYYLSGMGEQYF. Complete variable domain (other parts from reference TRBV7-9 and TRBJ2-7): DTGVSQNPRHKITKRGQNVTFRCDPISEHNRLYWYRQTLGQGPEFLTYFQNEAQLEKSRLLSDRFSAERPKGSFSTLEIQRTEQGDSAMYLCASSYYLSGMGEQYFGPGTRLTVT.

This clonotype ranks as medium-sized. The J gene is TRBJ1-2, the V gene TRBV7-9; no clear D gene. Germline V gives CDR1 SEHNR, CDR2 FQNEAQ (reference sequence). This CDR3 is built from 12 residues. The germline V and J ends were trimmed by 3 bases and 6 bases, with 8 bases remaining between them. As DNA, the CDR3 is TGTGCCAGCAGCTTTAAGATTGATGGCTACACCTTC. This translates into CASSFKIDGYTF.

This clonotype was detected many times. CDR3 DNA sequence: TGTGCCAGCAGTTTGGGTCGCAGTGGAGCTTTCTTT. This sequence encodes CASSLGRSGAFF. The chain couples TRBV12-3 or TRBV12-4 to TRBJ1-1; D call uncertain. V lost 3 bases, J lost 10 bases, and 12 bases lay in between. The CDR3 spans 12 residues.

In this sample, this clonotype is medium-sized (0.01 to 0.1%). This rearrangement joins TRBV11-3 to TRBJ2-2; D is unclear. The CDR3 runs to 14 residues. Trimming shortened V by 8 bases and J by 2 bases, and 12 bases separated the two germline ends. Looked up from germline, CDR1 is SGHNT and CDR2 is YENEEA. The CDR3 spells CASASGVNTGELFF. CDR3 DNA: TGTGCCAGCGCGTCCGGCGTCAACACCGGGGAGCTGTTTTTT. Together with reference TRBV11-3 and TRBJ2-2, the CDR3 gives the full variable domain: EAGVVQSPRYKIIEKKQPVAFWCNPISGHNTLYWYLQNLGQGPELLIRYENEEAVDDSQLPKDRFSAERLKGVDSTLKIQPAELGDSAVYLCASASGVNTGELFFGEGSRLTVL.

This clonotype was observed at least ten times. The J gene is TRBJ2-7, the V gene TRBV28, with 15 bases identical to TRBD2. Germline CDR1 MDHEN, CDR2 SYDVKM. The CDR3 totals 19 residues. The junction had 16 bases not matched to a gene; V was cut back by 5 bases and J by 5 bases. CDR3 DNA sequence: TGTGCCAGCAGTCTACAAAGGACTAGCGGGAGGGCCGGGATTCACGAGCAGTACTTC. Protein sequence: CASSLQRTSGRAGIHEQYF.

The table lists this clonotype with a count of one. V usage is TRBV5-1 and J usage is TRBJ1-1; D is possibly TRBD1 (5 bases). V lost 0 bases to trimming and J lost 2 bases, with 8 bases between them. Germline CDR1 reads SGHRS; CDR2 reads YFSETQ. The CDR3 has 14 amino acids. CDR3 protein: CASSLGQPNTEAFF. In DNA form, the CDR3 reads TGCGCCAGCAGCTTGGGACAGCCAAACACTGAAGCTTTCTTT.

This clonotype came up many times. The chain uses TRBV6-5 and TRBJ1-2, with D possibly being TRBD1 (5 bases). This CDR3 region has 13 residues. The germline V gene has CDR1 MNHEY and CDR2 SVGAGI. V lost 6 bases and J 12 bases, leaving 20 bases between the germline ends. CDR3 amino acids: CASSPGVSLSDTF. As DNA, the CDR3 is TGTGCCAGCAGCCCGGGGGTTTCCCTTAGCGACACCTTC.

J is TRBJ1-3 and V is TRBV5-4; D remains unclear. Per germline, CDR1 SGHNT and CDR2 YYREEE (reference sequence). The CDR3 totals 14 residues. Trimming took 3 bases from V and 0 from J, leaving 7 bases between them. CDR3 loop: CASSSGLSGNTIYF. The CDR3 nucleotides read TGTGCCAGCAGCTCCGGGCTCTCTGGAAACACCATATATTTT.

The chain recombines TRBV7-9 with TRBJ1-1; the D is unclear. V was shortened by 3 bases and J by 0 bases, with 8 bases between the two germline ends. This CDR3 comprises 14 residues. Germline CDR1 and CDR2: SEHNR and FQNEAQ (reference sequence). As DNA, the CDR3 is TGTGCCAGCAGCTTTGGGCAGCTGAACACTGAAGCTTTCTTT. It codes for CASSFGQLNTEAFF.

In its sample, this clonotype was seen many times. The rearrangement joins TRBV28 to TRBJ1-3, with D perhaps TRBD1 (6 bases). The CDR3 length is 16 residues. CDR1 is MDHEN, CDR2 SYDVKM, per germline. Here the CDR3 DNA reads TGTGCGACGATGGGGGCAGCAAAGGACTCTGGAAACACCATATATTTT. Translating it yields CATMGAAKDSGNTIYF.

This clonotype has ten or more counts. The chain recombines TRBV28 with TRBJ2-7; D unclear. CDR1 and CDR2 (germline): MDHEN, SYDVKM. This CDR3 contains 16 residues. V was trimmed by 1 base and J by 1 base, leaving 14 bases between them. The CDR3: CASSLYLARRSYEQYF. CDR3 nucleotides: TGTGCCAGCAGTTTATACTTGGCCAGAAGGTCCTACGAGCAGTACTTC.

Many counts were recorded for this clonotype. One end of the junction varies from germline; a read error may be responsible. This chain links TRBV6-5 with TRBJ2-7, with 8 bases that match TRBD2. This CDR3 is 15 amino acids long. In germline, CDR1 is MNHEY, CDR2 SVGAGI. As DNA, the CDR3 is TGTGCCAGCAGTGACTGGAGTAGCGGGATAGGTCAGAAGCACTTC. Protein product: CASSDWSSGIGQKHF.